This T cell receptor (beta chain) was sequenced in a study of cytomegalovirus exposure and HLA in healthy donors. Findings and limits, study-wide: A list of approximately 160 TCR beta chains associated with cytomegalovirus was given. Among TCR beta chains of equal frequency, HLA-associated ones were more clonally expanded in a later analysis.

The CDR3 length is 17 residues. Per the germline V gene, CDR1 is WNHNN and CDR2 is SYGVQD (reference sequence). V lost 0 bases, J lost 0 bases, and 15 bases lay in between. For this clone: Its specificity is not known.

Both 60 Vbeta primers and 13 Jbeta primers went into the PCR. TCRdb keeps only in-frame clones here, not all; method: immunoSEQ multiplex PCR. Of around 87,000 clones listed, 81% are singletons. Sequencing was performed on PBMCs. The V and J genes are TRBV10-1 and TRBJ2-7; D is undetermined. The receptor was isolated from a girl aged 2 to 10 in good health and CMV-seropositive. The CDR3 region is CASSESIFPVTSYEQYF. In nucleotides, the CDR3 is TGCGCCAGCAGTGAGTCGATATTTCCAGTCACCTCCTACGAGCAGTACTTC.